This is a list of T cell receptor beta chains from one sample in a study of blood T cell repertoires in COVID-19. The assay was immunoSEQ multiplex PCR, and TCRdb's table has in-frame clones only and misses some. This sample has under 300,000 clones, with 88% found just once. The sequencing sample was made of PBMCs or T cells enriched from blood (not recorded which). These receptor sequences come from a woman in her forties or fifties who had recovered from COVID-19. Each CDR3 is given with its conserved first and last residue. A D gene is named only where the DNA matches it firmly. The size field is filled for only some rows; it gives once, few, many or a size class.

cdr3_aa: CASSQLDNPSSYEQYF
cdr3_nt: TGTGCCAGCAGTCAATTGGACAATCCATCCTCCTACGAGCAGTACTTC
v_call: TRBV25-1
j_call: TRBJ2-7
clone_size: once
d_call: .

cdr3_aa: CASSSLSTEPYEQYF
cdr3_nt: TGTGCCAGCAGCTCGCTCTCAACCGAGCCCTACGAGCAGTACTTC
v_call: TRBV11-2
j_call: TRBJ2-7
clone_size: .
d_call: .

cdr3_aa: CASSQDEMASGRLDTQYF
cdr3_nt: TGCGCCAGCAGCCAAGATGAAATGGCTAGCGGGAGATTAGATACGCAGTATTTT
v_call: TRBV4-3
j_call: TRBJ2-3
clone_size: .
d_call: TRBD2

cdr3_aa: CASSFPGQRHNSPLHF
cdr3_nt: TGTGCCAGCAGCTTTCCGGGACAGAGACATAATTCACCCCTCCACTTT
v_call: TRBV11-3
j_call: TRBJ1-6
clone_size: .
d_call: TRBD1

cdr3_aa: CASSGNRGYTEAFF
cdr3_nt: TGTGCCAGCAGCGGGAACAGGGGGTACACTGAAGCTTTCTTT
v_call: TRBV7-9
j_call: TRBJ1-1
clone_size: .
d_call: TRBD1

cdr3_aa: CASSPDMPGSGANVLTF
cdr3_nt: TGTGCCAGCAGTCCGGACATGCCGGGCTCTGGGGCCAACGTCCTGACTTTC
v_call: TRBV27
j_call: TRBJ2-6
clone_size: .
d_call: .

cdr3_aa: CASSRQDLQFPGQFF
cdr3_nt: TGTGCCAGCAGCCGACAGGACCTACAATTCCCAGGGCAGTTCTTC
v_call: TRBV11-2
j_call: TRBJ2-1
clone_size: .
d_call: .

cdr3_aa: CASRPTGSGEKLFF
cdr3_nt: TGTGCCAGCAGGCCGACAGGGTCTGGTGAAAAACTGTTTTTT
v_call: TRBV28
j_call: TRBJ1-4
clone_size: .
d_call: TRBD1

cdr3_aa: CASSERPLYNEQFF
cdr3_nt: TGTGCCAGCAGTGAGCGGCCTCTATACAATGAGCAGTTCTTC
v_call: TRBV6-4
j_call: TRBJ2-1
clone_size: .
d_call: .

cdr3_aa: CASSSDFGSTEAFF
cdr3_nt: TGTGCCAGCAGCTCCGATTTCGGGAGCACTGAAGCTTTCTTT
v_call: TRBV7-9
j_call: TRBJ1-1
clone_size: once
d_call: .

cdr3_aa: CSVDDRVNTEAFF
cdr3_nt: TGCAGCGTTGACGACAGAGTGAACACTGAAGCTTTCTTT
v_call: TRBV29-1
j_call: TRBJ1-1
clone_size: .
d_call: .

cdr3_aa: CASSLEGRDTQYF
cdr3_nt: TGTGCCAGCAGCTTAGAGGGTCGGGATACGCAGTATTTT
v_call: TRBV7-3
j_call: TRBJ2-3
clone_size: .
d_call: .

cdr3_aa: CASSITQGGYEQFF
cdr3_nt: TGTGCCAGTAGTATAACACAGGGTGGCTATGAGCAGTTCTTC
v_call: TRBV19
j_call: TRBJ2-1
clone_size: .
d_call: .

cdr3_aa: CASSYRGYEQYF
cdr3_nt: TGTGCCAGCAGTTACAGGGGCTACGAGCAGTACTTC
v_call: TRBV7-9
j_call: TRBJ2-7
clone_size: few
d_call: TRBD1

cdr3_aa: CASSQGGGQGSDEQFF
cdr3_nt: TGTGCCAGCAGCCAAGGTGGTGGACAGGGGTCCGATGAGCAGTTCTTC
v_call: TRBV4-2
j_call: TRBJ2-1
clone_size: .
d_call: TRBD1

cdr3_aa: CASSPIGGLESNEQFF
cdr3_nt: TGTGCCAGCAGCCCGATTGGGGGACTAGAGTCTAATGAGCAGTTCTTC
v_call: TRBV5-5
j_call: TRBJ2-1
clone_size: .
d_call: TRBD2

cdr3_aa: CASSSDRGYGYTF
cdr3_nt: TGTGCCAGCAGCTCGGACAGGGGGTATGGCTACACCTTC
v_call: TRBV7-2
j_call: TRBJ1-2
clone_size: .
d_call: TRBD1

cdr3_aa: CAIGQGYNSPLHF
cdr3_nt: TGTGCCATCGGACAGGGATATAATTCACCCCTCCACTTT
v_call: TRBV28
j_call: TRBJ1-6
clone_size: .
d_call: TRBD1

cdr3_aa: CASSHRRQSYNEQFF
cdr3_nt: TGTGCCAGTAGTCACCGTCGACAGAGCTACAATGAGCAGTTCTTC
v_call: TRBV19
j_call: TRBJ2-1
clone_size: .
d_call: .

cdr3_aa: CASSFQGPINTEAFF
cdr3_nt: TGTGCCAGCAGTTTTCAGGGGCCTATAAACACTGAAGCTTTCTTT
v_call: TRBV28
j_call: TRBJ1-1
clone_size: .
d_call: .

cdr3_aa: CATQRDINEQYF
cdr3_nt: TGTGCCACCCAGCGGGATATCAACGAGCAGTACTTC
v_call: TRBV6-5
j_call: TRBJ2-7
clone_size: .
d_call: TRBD2

cdr3_aa: CASSLILTSGRALRHTDTQYF
cdr3_nt: TGCGCCAGCAGCTTAATTTTGACTAGCGGGAGGGCCCTCCGACACACAGATACGCAGTATTTT
v_call: TRBV5-1
j_call: TRBJ2-3
clone_size: once
d_call: TRBD2

cdr3_aa: CASSSSAGLRANVLTF
cdr3_nt: TGTGCCAGCAGCTCCTCGGCCGGGTTGAGGGCCAACGTCCTGACTTTC
v_call: TRBV7-2
j_call: TRBJ2-6
clone_size: .
d_call: .

cdr3_aa: CASSYKFGVGEFGNEQFF
cdr3_nt: TGTGCCAGCAGTTACAAATTTGGAGTGGGTGAATTTGGCAACGAGCAGTTCTTC
v_call: TRBV6-2/TRBV6-3
j_call: TRBJ2-1
clone_size: once
d_call: .

cdr3_aa: CASSELGQGWTGNTIYF
cdr3_nt: TGTGCCAGTAGTGAACTTGGACAGGGTTGGACTGGAAACACCATATATTTT
v_call: TRBV19
j_call: TRBJ1-3
clone_size: .
d_call: TRBD1

cdr3_aa: CASSFGGRETGELFF
cdr3_nt: TGTGCCAGCAGCTTCGGCGGGCGGGAGACCGGGGAGCTGTTTTTT
v_call: TRBV5-4
j_call: TRBJ2-2
clone_size: .
d_call: TRBD2

cdr3_aa: CSSGITYEQYF
cdr3_nt: TGCTCTAGCGGGATTACCTACGAGCAGTACTTC
v_call: TRBV28
j_call: TRBJ2-7
clone_size: .
d_call: TRBD2

cdr3_aa: CASSDRGQYYSNQPQHF
cdr3_nt: TGTGCCAGCAGTGACAGAGGACAGTATTATAGCAATCAGCCCCAGCATTTT
v_call: TRBV6-4
j_call: TRBJ1-5
clone_size: .
d_call: .

cdr3_aa: CASSEPGREQFF
cdr3_nt: TGTGCCAGCAGTGAACCGGGGAGGGAGCAGTTCTTC
v_call: TRBV25-1
j_call: TRBJ2-1
clone_size: .
d_call: .

cdr3_aa: CASSNGQGAGDTEAFF
cdr3_nt: TGTGCCAGCAGCAACGGACAGGGGGCTGGGGACACTGAAGCTTTCTTT
v_call: TRBV6-2/TRBV6-3
j_call: TRBJ1-1
clone_size: .
d_call: TRBD1

cdr3_aa: CASSRDRDEQYF
cdr3_nt: TGTGCCAGCAGCCGGGACAGAGACGAGCAGTACTTC
v_call: TRBV11-3
j_call: TRBJ2-7
clone_size: .
d_call: TRBD1

cdr3_aa: CASSLGQGYNEQFF
cdr3_nt: TGTGCCAGCAGCCTCGGACAGGGCTACAATGAGCAGTTCTTC
v_call: TRBV6-5
j_call: TRBJ2-1
clone_size: .
d_call: TRBD1

cdr3_aa: CASSHLSPGQGFAFTDTQYF
cdr3_nt: TGCGCCAGCAGCCATCTATCACCGGGACAGGGATTTGCGTTTACAGATACGCAGTATTTT
v_call: TRBV5-1
j_call: TRBJ2-3
clone_size: .
d_call: TRBD1

cdr3_aa: CASSRTQVTGELFF
cdr3_nt: TGTGCCAGCAGCCGGACACAAGTTACCGGGGAGCTGTTTTTT
v_call: TRBV5-5
j_call: TRBJ2-2
clone_size: .
d_call: .

cdr3_aa: CAWSGLATNEKLFF
cdr3_nt: TGTGCCTGGAGTGGTCTCGCAACTAATGAAAAACTGTTTTTT
v_call: TRBV30
j_call: TRBJ1-4
clone_size: .
d_call: .

cdr3_aa: CASRVSTNTEAFF
cdr3_nt: TGTGCCAGCAGGGTTAGCACCAACACTGAAGCTTTCTTT
v_call: TRBV6-5
j_call: TRBJ1-1
clone_size: .
d_call: .

cdr3_aa: CSASKPPGTDYGYTF
cdr3_nt: TGCAGTGCTAGTAAACCGCCTGGGACAGACTATGGCTACACCTTC
v_call: TRBV20-1
j_call: TRBJ1-2
clone_size: .
d_call: TRBD1

cdr3_aa: CASSLGGANTEAFF
cdr3_nt: TGTGCCAGCAGTTTAGGGGGGGCGAACACTGAAGCTTTCTTT
v_call: TRBV28
j_call: TRBJ1-1
clone_size: .
d_call: .

cdr3_aa: CASSPSTSGSYNEQFF
cdr3_nt: TGTGCCAGCAGTCCATCGACTAGCGGCTCCTACAATGAGCAGTTCTTC
v_call: TRBV6-2/TRBV6-3
j_call: TRBJ2-1
clone_size: once
d_call: TRBD2

cdr3_aa: CASSSTALIRGEQYF
cdr3_nt: TGTGCCAGCAGTTCCACCGCCCTCATCCGGGGCGAGCAGTACTTC
v_call: TRBV27
j_call: TRBJ2-7
clone_size: .
d_call: .

cdr3_aa: CASSQGRGEQFF
cdr3_nt: TGTGCCAGCAGCCAAGGCAGGGGTGAGCAGTTCTTC
v_call: TRBV3-1/TRBV3-2
j_call: TRBJ2-1
clone_size: .
d_call: .

cdr3_aa: CASSVSGSNYEQYF
cdr3_nt: TGTGCCAGCAGCGTTAGTGGGAGCAATTACGAGCAGTACTTC
v_call: TRBV11-3
j_call: TRBJ2-7
clone_size: .
d_call: .

cdr3_aa: CASKGAGNQPQHF
cdr3_nt: TGTGCCAGCAAGGGCGCAGGGAATCAGCCCCAGCATTTT
v_call: TRBV28
j_call: TRBJ1-5
clone_size: .
d_call: .

cdr3_aa: CSVVLQGPNYEQYF
cdr3_nt: TGCAGCGTTGTTTTACAGGGGCCCAACTACGAGCAGTACTTC
v_call: TRBV29-1
j_call: TRBJ2-7
clone_size: .
d_call: TRBD1

cdr3_aa: CASSSPRTSGDYEQYF
cdr3_nt: TGTGCCAGCAGTTCTCCGCGGACTAGCGGAGACTACGAGCAGTACTTC
v_call: TRBV27
j_call: TRBJ2-7
clone_size: .
d_call: TRBD2